Included here is one T cell receptor (beta chain) sequence, with context. Which antigen it targets is not known. Base qualities were left out, and no much larger clone turns up one base away. The cohort consisted of 650 to 850 healthy bone marrow donors. Cohort members were all nominally healthy when sampled, although unrecorded immune exposures were likely present. The donor tested CMV seropositive, placing the donor among the 289 seropositive members of the cohort. A peripheral blood sample was provided by each donor, and peripheral blood mononuclear cells were used for TCR beta sequencing. The Qiagen DNeasy Blood Extraction Kit was used to extract genomic DNA from the blood cell samples. These data come from a study of cytomegalovirus exposure and HLA in healthy donors (dated by TCRdb to the late 2010s). With regard to the full study: In an earlier analysis of approximately 640 of the donors, 276 Gb of sequence data and 90 million to 120 million unique TCR beta sequences from 150 million to 200 million T cells were reported. Roughly 310 gigabases of sequencing data and 70 million to 85 million unique TCR sequences were included in an early release covering around 650 HLA-typed donors. Of the 300 to 400 genotyped donors, about 80% fell in the genetic ancestry cluster associated with self-reported Caucasian donors. The study was designed to test whether signatures of past pathogen exposure could be identified by cataloging public T cell receptors. The study profiled the T cell repertoires of 550 to 700 subjects by immunosequencing and related them to cytomegalovirus serostatus. A separate validation cohort of about 110 different subjects was used in addition to the 666-subject first cohort. To predict cytomegalovirus infection status, the study brought together high-throughput TCR immunosequencing, statistical association of individual TCRs with disease status, and machine learning. To study patterns of TCR occurrence, a later analysis re-analyzed previously published TCR beta repertoires from several hundred donors and added high-resolution HLA genotyping. Rather than drawing on any new phenotypic data, the later analysis identified candidate immune exposures from TCR beta sequences and the way those sequences occurred across donors. An earlier analysis of several hundred of the donors used high-throughput TCR beta sequencing to judge whether each TCR beta V gene segment behaved as functional or pseudogenic. Donor age, sex, ethnicity and CMV serostatus were compiled alongside the repertoire data. A later genetic analysis took genome-wide SNP genotypes for 398 of the 666 donors and used that subset as a discovery cohort. All discovery cohort repertoires had been generated using a single sequencing platform. HLA typing included class I and class II loci at four-digit resolution. The number of donors typed differed by locus, with roughly 620-630 for A, B, C, DRB1 and DQB1, roughly 520 for DQA1, 600 to 610 for DPA1, and some 450 for DPB1. Several DR-DQ haplotypes were treated as single units for association and clustering because of strong linkage in the cohort. On average, roughly 250,000 unique TCR beta nucleotide sequences were sequenced per donor among some 430 genotyped donors of the cohort, with 15% to 20% of those sequences being non-productive.

Library creation used the immunoSEQ multiplex PCR assay. For the multiplex PCR, a mixture combining 60 forward primers for TCR Vbeta segments and 13 reverse primers for TCR Jbeta segments was used. A multiplex PCR assay on genomic DNA amplified the CDR3 region of rearranged TCR beta genes. On the Illumina HiSeq System, the amplified TCR beta libraries were sequenced as 87-base-pair reads. The original methods were these. A later analysis tallied tens of millions of unique TCR beta chains across the 666 repertoires, and about 12 million of those chains were shared by two or more donors. Raw reads were error-corrected and collapsed into unique sequences by a nearest-neighbor algorithm in which closely related sequences were merged to remove PCR and sequencing errors. CDR3 sequences were aligned to IMGT reference sequences to assign V, D and J gene segments. For a sequence to be retained, a match of at least six nucleotides to both a V gene segment and a J gene segment was required. A rearrangement was called productive if the CDR3 had no stop codons and remained in frame with V and J, and every other rearrangement was called non-productive. Following IMGT convention, CDR3 was defined as the stretch from the second conserved V-encoded cysteine up to the conserved J-encoded phenylalanine. Sequences without an unambiguous match to a single V gene segment were excluded from the earlier analysis of several hundred of the donors. An earlier analysis of approximately 590 of the donors classified V segments as functional when productive rearrangements were above 56.7% and as segregating when the standard deviation between donors was above 5%. A statistical classification framework was built for diagnosing cytomegalovirus status from the catalog of TCR beta chain sequences. V and J gene assignment, in a later analysis, came from comparing TCR nucleotide sequences with IMGT/GENE-DB human TR gene sequences. Using the TCRdist pipeline, a later analysis assigned CDR3 sequences along with most-parsimonious VDJ recombination scenarios. In a later analysis, every TCR beta chain was defined by the combination of its CDR3 amino acid sequence and its V-gene family, and reads without a unique V-gene family were dropped. In a later analysis, nearly 600 highly shared, low-generation-probability nucleotide sequences were removed to address suspected cross-contamination and a sequencing artifact. In a later analysis, a clonal expansion index for each public chain was calculated from normalized within-repertoire ranks of inferred template counts. In a later analysis, generation probabilities were computed with a VDJ recombination model fitted to out-of-frame rearrangements, and the resulting probabilities were checked against IGoR. In a later analysis, TCR-TCR, TCR-HLA and TCR-CMV co-occurrence was scored with hypergeometric tests, and a repertoire-size bias correction was applied to TCR pairs. A later analysis estimated false discovery rates by permuting HLA or CMV assignments 20 times. In a later analysis, co-occurring TCRs were grouped with DBSCAN, and TCRdist sequence similarity was added when clustering was performed within HLA-allele-positive subsets. Repertoires with fewer than 30,000 or more than 120,000 public chains were left out of co-occurrence clustering, as were five repertoires with anomalous nucleotide sharing. TCRdb stores this immuneACCESS table with in-frame sequences only. Part of the clones is absent; in the studies checked, under half of the shortfall reflects unresolved V genes, and no reason is known for the rest. V, J and clone size are taken as reported in that table, and D and trimming were inferred from the DNA itself. Present in this sample are 150,000 to 170,000 clones, around 75% of which were seen just once. Approximately 8% of the sample comes from the top ten.

What the research found in general, with its limitations: In vitro tests confirmed that three of the cytomegalovirus-associated TCR beta chains recognize cytomegalovirus antigens. Correlated functional status among segregating V segments might reflect linkage disequilibrium, but an unknown experimental factor could not be ruled out. An association between a missense DCLRE1C variant and V-gene and J-gene trimming of TCR beta chains was found in a later genetic analysis and replicated in an independent cohort. In a later analysis, TCR association rates were found to vary across HLA loci, with the most associated TCRs seen for DRB1 alleles and the fewest for HLA-C alleles. Broadly in line with IMGT annotations, most TCR beta V segments showed up in productive rearrangements about 90% or about 30% of the time in an earlier analysis of under 700 of the donors. In this cohort, only TCR beta chains were sequenced, and detectable features were limited by the absence of alpha or paired-chain data. Some IMGT-functional V segments, including TRBV6-2 and TRBV6-3, could not be told apart with the 87-base-pair reads, so those segments were excluded. A further reported finding was that TCR beta sequences accurately predicted the HLA-A and HLA-B alleles for most subjects in the first cohort. In a later analysis, HLA-associated TCR beta chains showed more clonal expansion and lower generation probabilities than non-associated chains that were equally common. According to the authors, the approach could potentially be generalized to other disease states and immunological phenotypes. A cluster of highly shared sequence variants was judged likely to represent a technical artifact of the sequencing pipeline. Several of the top co-occurrence clusters appeared to be linked to parvovirus B19, influenza, CMV and Epstein-Barr virus, according to a later analysis. The study gave a list of some 150 TCR beta chains associated with cytomegalovirus. Most TCR sequences were observed very rarely across donors, whereas some public TCRs were present in many individuals. When HLA alleles, especially DR and DQ, strongly co-occurred, TCR associations were difficult to assign to individual alleles. Roughly uniform sequencing depth across donors was assumed in presence/absence analyses, although this assumption may not hold. Because HLA typing was missing for some donors at each locus, association tests included only the typed subset. CMV serostatus was the only immune exposure information available for the cohort. According to a later genetic analysis, donors in an Asian-associated ancestry cluster had fewer N-insertions in productive TCRs than the roughly 700-donor mean. The classifier was reported to diagnose cytomegalovirus status with high specificity and sensitivity in both the original cohort and the validation cohort. A later analysis associated about 17,000 TCR beta sequences with specific HLA alleles at a false discovery rate of 0.05. Over 15 rarely observed V segments, including chromosome 9 orphons, were excluded from the earlier analysis of about 500 of the donors because counts were too low. According to a later analysis, most CMV-associated TCR beta chains appeared to be HLA-restricted, and the HLA associations seemed to be driven largely by CMV exposure.

Inclusive of the bounding cysteine and phenylalanine, the CDR3 is 14 residues long. The CDR3 DNA has 42 bases and is translated from base 1. Per the germline V gene, SGHRS is the CDR1 and YFSETQ is the CDR2. The V and J ends are trimmed by 0 bases and 6 bases, leaving 9 bases between them. The V and J segments used are TRBV5-1 and TRBJ2-2; D gene: possibly TRBD1, on 6 matching bases. The sequenced sample consisted of PBMCs. This TCR was sampled from a man aged 30-40 years in good health and CMV-seropositive. CDR3 reads: CASSLDRVPGELFF. The sequence in DNA is TGCGCCAGCAGCTTGGACAGGGTACCCGGGGAGCTGTTTTTT.